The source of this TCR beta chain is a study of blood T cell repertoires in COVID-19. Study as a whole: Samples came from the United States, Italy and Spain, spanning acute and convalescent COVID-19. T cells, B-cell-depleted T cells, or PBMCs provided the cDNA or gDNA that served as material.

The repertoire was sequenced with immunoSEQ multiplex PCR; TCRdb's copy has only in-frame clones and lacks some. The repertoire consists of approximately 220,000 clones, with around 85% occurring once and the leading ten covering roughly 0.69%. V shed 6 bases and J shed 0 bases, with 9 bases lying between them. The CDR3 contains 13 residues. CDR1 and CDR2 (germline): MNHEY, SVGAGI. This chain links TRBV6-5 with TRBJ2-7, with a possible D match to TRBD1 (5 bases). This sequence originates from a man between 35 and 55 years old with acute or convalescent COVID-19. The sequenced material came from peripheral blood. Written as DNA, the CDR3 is TGTGCCAGCAGATCGACAGCCTCCTACGAGCAGTACTTC. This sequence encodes CASRSTASYEQYF.